The 26 T cell receptor beta chains listed next were all sequenced from one sample in a study of blood T cell repertoires in COVID-19. Here immunoSEQ multiplex PCR was the method, and the copy in TCRdb shows in-frame clones only, minus some. The sample lists a few hundred thousand clones; around 88% were seen once. Sequencing was carried out using peripheral blood. These TCRs come from a woman in her 70s with COVID-19, enrolled during active disease.

The chain joins TRBV27 to TRBJ1-4; unclear D gene. Germline lookup yields CDR1 MNHEY and CDR2 SMNVEV (reference sequence). V lost 5 bases, J lost 0 bases, and 13 bases lay in between. The CDR3 has 16 amino acids. CDR3 sequence reads: CASSAQSLPTNEKLFF. For the CDR3, the DNA is TGTGCCAGCAGTGCACAGAGCCTTCCAACTAATGAAAAACTGTTTTTT.

This clone was recorded a few times. This rearrangement joins TRBV7-6 to TRBJ1-1, with 9 positions matching TRBD1. Germline V gene lookup returns CDR1 SGHVS and CDR2 FNYEAQ. This CDR3 is 14 amino acids long. Losses at the gene ends were 1 base for V and 5 bases for J; bases not matched to a gene: 2. CDR3 in DNA: TGTGCCAGCAGCTTAGACGACAGGGGGACTGAAGCTTTCTTT. Encoded protein: CASSLDDRGTEAFF.

The genes are TRBV18 and TRBJ1-1; 8 bases match TRBD1. Germline V gene sequence: CDR1 KGHSH, CDR2 LQKENI. The CDR3 extends over 14 amino acids. Trimming took 6 bases from V and 7 from J; bases not matched to a gene: 10. The CDR3 sequence is CASSPGQGGDEAFF. In nucleotides, the CDR3 is TGTGCCAGCTCCCCCGGACAGGGTGGGGATGAAGCTTTCTTT.

J is TRBJ2-7 and V is TRBV7-2, with D tentatively TRBD1 (5 bases). Germline V CDR1 and CDR2: SGHTA, FQGNSA. With 4 bases removed from V and 3 bases from J, the gap between germline ends came to 10 bases. The CDR3 totals 13 residues. The CDR3 nucleotides read TGTGCCAGCAGCTCGTCAGGGATCTACGAGCAGTACTTC. Translation gives CASSSSGIYEQYF.

The chain is built from TRBV12-3 or TRBV12-4 and TRBJ1-2; D is possibly TRBD1 (5 bases). The V and J ends lost 5 bases and 4 bases respectively, with 11 bases between them. This CDR3 is 13 amino acids long. The CDR3 loop is CASSPGRAYGYTF. In nucleotides, the CDR3 is TGTGCCAGCAGTCCGGGCAGGGCCTATGGCTACACCTTC.

A few counts support this clone. J is TRBJ2-7 and V is TRBV19; 9 bases agree with TRBD1. This CDR3 has 15 amino acids. Germline V CDR1 and CDR2: LNHDA, SQIVND (reference sequence). The V and J ends lost 6 bases and 2 bases, in that order; junction bases with no gene match: 8. The chain's CDR3 is CASSPTGTGTYEQYF. The CDR3 DNA follows: TGTGCCAGTAGCCCAACCGGGACAGGGACCTACGAGCAGTACTTC. Full variable domain (rest looked up from reference TRBV19 and TRBJ2-7): DGGITQSPKYLFRKEGQNVTLSCEQNLNHDAMYWYRQDPGQGLRLIYYSQIVNDFQKGDIAEGYSVSREKKESFPLTVTSAQKNPTAFYLCASSPTGTGTYEQYFGPGTRLTVT.

The chain recombines TRBV3-1 (or the pseudogene TRBV3-2) with TRBJ2-2; TRBD2 matches 7 bases. Trimming at V came to 1 base and at J to 1 base, leaving 6 bases not matched to a gene. CDR1 LGHDT and CDR2 YNNKEL come from the germline V gene (reference sequence). The CDR3 loop spans 17 amino acids. This CDR3 is CASSQGGGLLNTGELFF. CDR3 DNA: TGTGCCAGCAGCCAAGGGGGGGGACTCCTGAACACCGGGGAGCTGTTTTTT.

The V gene is TRBV27, the J gene TRBJ1-4; 8 bases are shared with TRBD1. Germline V CDR1 and CDR2: MNHEY, SMNVEV (reference sequence). V lost 3 bases to trimming and J lost 7 bases; unmatched junction nucleotides: 7. The CDR3 contains 15 residues. Here the CDR3 reads CASSFRQGRTEKLFF. The CDR3 DNA reads TGTGCCAGCAGTTTCCGACAGGGGAGAACTGAAAAACTGTTTTTT.

CDR3 protein: CATSREGFGGASGYTF. The CDR3, as DNA: TGTGCCACCAGCAGAGAAGGGTTTGGGGGCGCCTCTGGCTACACCTTC. J is TRBJ1-2 and V is TRBV15, with D possibly matching TRBD1 (6 bases). CDR1 is LNHNV and CDR2 is YYDKDF in the germline V gene (reference sequence). The CDR3 length is 16 residues. The V gene lost 0 bases and the J gene lost 7 bases, with 18 bases spanning the gap.

This chain links TRBV19 with TRBJ2-3, with 8 nucleotides matching TRBD2. This CDR3 comprises 16 residues. The germline CDR1 and CDR2 sequences are LNHDA and SQIVND (reference sequence). Unmatched junction bases numbered 9, after V lost 1 base and J lost 6 bases. The CDR3 nucleotides are TGTGCCAGTAGTATAGGTACGGGGGGGAAGGAGGATACGCAGTATTTT. It translates to CASSIGTGGKEDTQYF.

The V call is TRBV11-2, the J call TRBJ1-2, with 8 bases identical to TRBD1. The CDR3 has 13 residues. Germline CDR1 SGHAT, CDR2 FQNNGV. V was pared by 0 bases and J by 6 bases, with 0 bases of the junction left unmatched. The CDR3 loop reads CASSLDRGHGYTF. The CDR3 bases are TGTGCCAGCAGCTTAGACAGGGGGCATGGCTACACCTTC. Variable domain in full (rest from reference TRBV11-2 and TRBJ1-2): EAGVAQSPRYKIIEKRQSVAFWCNPISGHATLYWYQQILGQGPKLLIQFQNNGVVDDSQLPKDRFSAERLKGVDSTLKIQPAKLEDSAVYLCASSLDRGHGYTFGSGTRLTVV.

This chain links TRBV2 with TRBJ2-4, with 10 bases that match TRBD1. The CDR3 has 15 residues. Germline lookup yields CDR1 SNHLY and CDR2 FYNNEI. The ends lost 6 bases at V and 9 bases at J; junction bases unmatched: 11. The CDR3, as DNA: TGTGCCAGCAGAGGCAGGGACAGGGGATTGGCCATTCAGTACTTC. Amino acids: CASRGRDRGLAIQYF.

V is TRBV18 and J is TRBJ1-5, with 8 nucleotides matching TRBD1. CDR1 and CDR2 (germline): KGHSH, LQKENI. The CDR3 spans 15 residues. The ends lost 4 bases at V and 6 bases at J; junction bases unmatched: 8. This CDR3 reads CASSLLTGEIQPQHF. DNA for the CDR3: TGTGCCAGCTCACTTTTGACAGGGGAAATTCAGCCCCAGCATTTT. Based on the CDR3 plus reference TRBV18 and TRBJ1-5, the full variable domain is NAGVMQNPRHLVRRRGQEARLRCSPMKGHSHVYWYRQLPEEGLKFMVYLQKENIIDESGMPKERFSAEFPKEGPSILRIQQVVRGDSAAYFCASSLLTGEIQPQHFGDGTRLSIL.

The chain is built from TRBV7-9 and TRBJ2-1, with 11 nucleotides matching TRBD2. The germline CDR1 and CDR2 sequences are SEHNR and FQNEAQ (reference sequence). This CDR3 spans 15 amino acids. The V and J ends lost 9 bases and 6 bases, in that order; junction bases with no gene match: 10. The CDR3 DNA sequence: TGTGCCAGTAAGCTCGGGACTAGCGGATCCAATGAGCAGTTCTTC. Translating it yields CASKLGTSGSNEQFF.

The V call is TRBV29-1, the J call TRBJ2-1, with 7 bases that match TRBD2. The ends lost 3 bases at V and 1 base at J; junction bases unmatched: 9. The CDR3 is made up of 16 amino acids. Looked up from germline, CDR1 is SQVTM and CDR2 is ANQGSEA. The CDR3, as DNA: TGCAGCGTTGACTCCCTAGGCGGGGGATCCTACAATGAGCAGTTCTTC. Protein: CSVDSLGGGSYNEQFF.

This clone was picked up one time. The J gene is TRBJ2-3, the V gene TRBV4-1; 15 nucleotides agree with TRBD2. V shed 2 bases and J 0 bases; nucleotides not matched to a gene: 12. Germline values: CDR1 MGHRA, CDR2 YSYEKL. CDR3 length: 21 amino acids. The CDR3 DNA reads as TGCGCCAGCAGCCAACCGGGACTAGCGGGGGGACATAAGACTAGCACAGATACGCAGTATTTT. Amino acid sequence: CASSQPGLAGGHKTSTDTQYF.

In this sample, this clone turned up once. V gene TRBV5-1 combines with J gene TRBJ2-3; tentatively, D is TRBD1 (5 bases). CDR1 and CDR2 (germline): SGHRS, YFSETQ. The CDR3 consists of 16 residues. V was shortened by 0 bases and J by 6 bases, with 17 bases between the two germline ends. The CDR3 DNA is TGCGCCAGCAGCTTGGGAGCTATCAGGGCTGGCGATACGCAGTATTTT. Its protein product is CASSLGAIRAGDTQYF. Looking up the rest from reference TRBV5-1 and TRBJ2-3 gives the full variable domain: KAGVTQTPRYLIKTRGQQVTLSCSPISGHRSVSWYQQTPGQGLQFLFEYFSETQRNKGNFPGRFSGRQFSNSRSEMNVSTLELGDSALYLCASSLGAIRAGDTQYFGPGTRLTVL.

The chain couples TRBV7-9 to TRBJ1-2; 11 positions match TRBD1. This CDR3 comprises 15 residues. CDR1 is SEHNR, CDR2 FQNEAQ, per germline (reference sequence). With V trimmed by 5 bases and J by 3 bases, 5 bases remained unmatched. Written as DNA, the CDR3 is TGTGCCAGCAGCCACGGACAGGGGGCGGACTATGGCTACACCTTC. It encodes CASSHGQGADYGYTF. Filled out from reference TRBV7-9 and TRBJ1-2, the complete variable domain reads DTGVSQNPRHKITKRGQNVTFRCDPISEHNRLYWYRQTLGQGPEFLTYFQNEAQLEKSRLLSDRFSAERPKGSFSTLEIQRTEQGDSAMYLCASSHGQGADYGYTFGSGTRLTVV.

This clone occurred a few times. J is TRBJ1-1 and V is TRBV9, with TRBD1 matching over 7 bases. The CDR3 runs to 16 residues. V lost 4 bases to trimming and J lost 0 bases; unmatched junction nucleotides: 9. Germline loops: CDR1 SGDLS, CDR2 YYNGEE. CDR3 nucleotide sequence: TGTGCCAGCAGCCTCACAGGGGACCACATGAACACTGAAGCTTTCTTT. Translation gives CASSLTGDHMNTEAFF.

This clone was detected only a few times. The rearrangement links TRBV30 to TRBJ2-5; 10 bases agree with TRBD2. Germline V lookup: CDR1 GTSNPN, CDR2 SVGIG (reference sequence). The CDR3 is 15 residues long. V was pared by 0 bases and J by 4 bases, with 5 bases of the junction left unmatched. The CDR3 region has the DNA TGTGCCTGGAGTGTTCAGCGGGGGGGCCTAGAGACCCAGTACTTC. The encoded protein is CAWSVQRGGLETQYF.

The CDR3 loop reads CASSVAGGNVQYF. DNA for the CDR3: TGTGCCAGCAGCGTTGCCGGGGGGAATGTTCAGTACTTC. This chain connects TRBV9 to TRBJ2-4; 7 bases line up with TRBD2. The CDR3 has 13 amino acids. J was trimmed by 11 bases and V by 2 bases; bases with no gene match: 7. Germline CDR1 reads SGDLS; CDR2 reads YYNGEE.

About this clone itself: Different DNA sequences within this sample yield the same CDR3. The chain has TRBV5-1 and TRBJ2-3; 7 positions agree with TRBD1. CDR1 SGHRS and CDR2 YFSETQ come from the germline V gene. J was trimmed by 3 bases and V by 0 bases; bases with no gene match: 4. The CDR3 contains 15 residues. CDR3 sequence (DNA): TGCGCCAGCAGCTTGGTCGCAGGGGGAACAGATACGCAGTATTTT. Translating it yields CASSLVAGGTDTQYF.

This CDR3 is CATSEGLAGRELFF. CDR3 nucleotide sequence: TGTGCCACCAGTGAGGGACTAGCGGGCCGGGAGTTGTTCTTC. V gene TRBV24-1 combines with J gene TRBJ2-1; 12 bases agree with TRBD2. The germline V gene has CDR1 KGHDR and CDR2 SFDVKD. V trimming: 4 bases; J trimming: 15 bases; junction bases outside the gene matches: 9. The CDR3 runs to 14 residues.

The CDR3 sequence: CSVSSGQETQYF. CDR3 in DNA: TGCAGCGTCTCTAGCGGCCAAGAGACCCAGTACTTC. V is TRBV29-1 and J is TRBJ2-5, with 7 bases identical to TRBD2. V lost 6 bases to trimming and J lost 1 base; unmatched junction nucleotides: 2. The length of the CDR3 is 12 residues. Germline assignment: CDR1 SQVTM and CDR2 ANQGSEA.

This chain connects TRBV4-1 to TRBJ1-2; 7 bases agree with TRBD1. CDR1 is MGHRA and CDR2 is YSYEKL in the germline V gene. The V and J ends lost 0 bases and 4 bases, in that order; junction bases with no gene match: 8. The CDR3 runs 16 residues. CDR3 in DNA: TGCGCCAGCAGCCAAGAAACAGGGGTCTCTTCCTATGGCTACACCTTC. Translation gives CASSQETGVSSYGYTF.

This clone was seen a few times. The chain links TRBV5-1 to TRBJ2-7; 9 bases match TRBD1. With 7 bases clipped from V and 4 bases from J, the junction kept 3 bases outside the gene matches. The CDR3 length is 12 residues. Germline V gene sequence: CDR1 SGHRS, CDR2 YFSETQ. CDR3 sequence (DNA): TGCGCCAGCGGGACAGGGCTGTACGAGCAGTACTTC. Its translation: CASGTGLYEQYF.